These 13 T cell receptor beta chains were sequenced from one sample in a study of Graves' ophthalmopathy and Graves' hyperthyroidism. TCR beta CDR3 amplification used RNA transcripts. RT-PCR with HTBI primers came first, then second-round multiplex PCR. One entry per CDR3 protein results from TCRdb running MiXCR on the multiplex PCR reads. The sample contains some 160,000 distinct CDR3 sequences, 30% to 45% of which appear only once. The sample taken for sequencing was peripheral blood. The receptors shown here come from a man younger than 40 with Graves' ophthalmopathy.

The chain joins TRBV19 to TRBJ2-1; no firm D call. Trimming cost V 4 bases and J 9 bases, with 10 bases left between them. The CDR3 totals 12 residues. Germline-derived CDR1 and CDR2 are LNHDA and SQIVND (reference sequence). The CDR3 region is CASSKDWGEQFF. The CDR3 DNA reads TGTGCCAGTAGTAAAGACTGGGGTGAGCAGTTCTTC.

In this sample, this clonotype turned up many times. J is TRBJ1-5 and V is TRBV28; D is unclear. The V gene lost 5 bases and the J gene lost 1 base, with 3 bases spanning the gap. The CDR3 is made up of 12 amino acids. Looked up from germline, CDR1 is MDHEN and CDR2 is SYDVKM. The CDR3 here is CASSQSNQPQHF. CDR3 DNA: TGTGCCAGCAGTCAGAGCAATCAGCCCCAGCATTTT. The full variable domain, completed using reference TRBV28 and TRBJ1-5, is DVKVTQSSRYLVKRTGEKVFLECVQDMDHENMFWYRQDPGLGLRLIYFSYDVKMKEKGDIPEGYSVSREKKERFSLILESASTNQTSMYLCASSQSNQPQHFGDGTRLSIL.

This clonotype was observed at least ten times. The V call is TRBV7-2, the J call TRBJ2-2; TRBD1 or TRBD2 may be the D gene (5 bases each). Germline V lookup: CDR1 SGHTA, CDR2 FQGNSA. V was pared by 10 bases and J by 5 bases, with 20 bases between. The CDR3 length is 15 residues. CDR3 protein: CATETGTLGTGELFF. The CDR3 DNA sequence: TGTGCCACCGAAACCGGGACCCTCGGGACCGGGGAGCTGTTTTTT.

This clonotype occurred many times. The rearrangement links TRBV25-1 to TRBJ2-6, with 7 bases identical to TRBD2. With 6 bases clipped from V and 2 bases from J, the junction kept 22 bases outside the gene matches. The CDR3 length is 21 residues. CDR1 MGHDK and CDR2 SYGVNS come from the germline V gene. The CDR3: CASRPRGASGNMGPGANVLTF. As DNA, the CDR3 is TGTGCCAGCAGACCTAGAGGGGCTAGCGGAAATATGGGGCCTGGGGCCAACGTCCTGACTTTC. Filled out from reference TRBV25-1 and TRBJ2-6, the complete variable domain reads EADIYQTPRYLVIGTGKKITLECSQTMGHDKMYWYQQDPGMELHLIHYSYGVNSTEKGDLSSESTVSRIRTEHFPLTLESARPSHTSQYLCASRPRGASGNMGPGANVLTFGAGSRLTVL.

This clonotype has a count of ten or more. The chain carries TRBV6-5 and TRBJ1-1; no definite D call. Trimming removed 10 bases at V and 3 bases at J, with 15 bases between. CDR1 and CDR2 (germline): MNHEY, SVGAGI. The CDR3 is 13 residues long. The CDR3 nucleotides read TGTGCCAACAAGCTCCAAAGGGACACTGAAGCTTTCTTT. Translating gives CANKLQRDTEAFF.

This clonotype was recorded at least ten times. This chain joins TRBV5-1 and TRBJ2-5; 7 bases match TRBD1. V lost 1 base, J lost 4 bases, and 13 bases stayed unmatched. CDR1 is SGHRS, CDR2 YFSETQ, per germline. The CDR3 runs 17 residues. CDR3 nucleotides: TGCGCCAGCAGCTTGTATAGGGGGCAGAAGGTCGGAGAGACCCAGTACTTC. It encodes CASSLYRGQKVGETQYF.

In this sample, this clonotype turned up many times. The V call is TRBV7-2, the J call TRBJ2-3; D not resolved. The CDR3 loop spans 13 amino acids. Trimming removed 2 bases from V and 1 base from J, with 4 bases in between. CDR1 and CDR2 from the germline V gene are SGHTA and FQGNSA. The CDR3 region is CASSLYGTDTQYF. The CDR3 coding sequence is TGTGCCAGCAGCTTATACGGCACAGATACGCAGTATTTT.

This clonotype was detected many times. This chain joins TRBV12-3 or TRBV12-4 and TRBJ1-3, with D possibly matching TRBD1 (6 bases). V was shortened by 4 bases and J by 3 bases, with 13 bases between the two germline ends. The CDR3 sequence is 15 residues long. The CDR3 is CASSWTERFGNTIYF. CDR3 DNA sequence: TGTGCCAGCAGTTGGACAGAGCGATTTGGAAACACCATATATTTT.

The chain employs TRBV25-1 and TRBJ2-7; the match to TRBD1 covers 9 bases. J lost 7 bases, V lost 6 bases, and 10 bases had no gene match. CDR1 is MGHDK and CDR2 is SYGVNS in the germline V gene. This CDR3 is 14 amino acids long. Written as DNA, the CDR3 is TGTGCCAGCAGACCGGGACAGGGATTGCTTGAGCAGTACTTC. Amino acid sequence: CASRPGQGLLEQYF.

The rearrangement uses TRBV28 and TRBJ1-1; D not resolved. V was shortened by 1 base and J by 1 base, with 16 bases between the two germline ends. The CDR3 covers 17 residues. Germline CDR1 MDHEN, CDR2 SYDVKM. The CDR3 loop is CASSLFLAATQNTEAFF. CDR3 nucleotide sequence: TGTGCCAGCAGTTTATTTTTAGCGGCCACACAGAACACTGAAGCTTTCTTT. Together with reference TRBV28 and TRBJ1-1, the CDR3 gives the full variable domain: DVKVTQSSRYLVKRTGEKVFLECVQDMDHENMFWYRQDPGLGLRLIYFSYDVKMKEKGDIPEGYSVSREKKERFSLILESASTNQTSMYLCASSLFLAATQNTEAFFGQGTRLTVV.

The V gene is TRBV6-2 or TRBV6-3, the J gene TRBJ1-4, with TRBD1 as a possible D gene (6 bases). From germline, CDR1 is MNHEY and CDR2 SVGEGT. V shed 6 bases and J shed 6 bases, with 8 bases lying between them. This CDR3 region has 12 residues. CDR3 nucleotides: TGTGCCAGCAGCAGACAGGATGAAAAACTGTTTTTT. This translates into CASSRQDEKLFF.

V usage is TRBV20-1 and J usage is TRBJ2-7; no clear D. This CDR3 is built from 13 residues. V dropped 1 base and J dropped 0 bases, with 7 bases sitting between them. The germline CDR1 and CDR2 sequences are DFQATT and SNEGSKA (reference sequence). This CDR3 is CSARGPPSYEQYF. The DNA for the CDR3 is TGCAGTGCTAGAGGGCCACCCTCCTACGAGCAGTACTTC.

The chain is built from TRBV6-1 and TRBJ1-1, with D unclear. Trimming took 8 bases from V and 7 from J, leaving 17 bases between them. Germline V gene sequence: CDR1 MNHNS, CDR2 SASEGT. The length of the CDR3 is 13 residues. The CDR3 DNA reads as TGTGCCAGCCTCGTACGGGTTGATGGTGAAGCTTTCTTT. Translating it yields CASLVRVDGEAFF.